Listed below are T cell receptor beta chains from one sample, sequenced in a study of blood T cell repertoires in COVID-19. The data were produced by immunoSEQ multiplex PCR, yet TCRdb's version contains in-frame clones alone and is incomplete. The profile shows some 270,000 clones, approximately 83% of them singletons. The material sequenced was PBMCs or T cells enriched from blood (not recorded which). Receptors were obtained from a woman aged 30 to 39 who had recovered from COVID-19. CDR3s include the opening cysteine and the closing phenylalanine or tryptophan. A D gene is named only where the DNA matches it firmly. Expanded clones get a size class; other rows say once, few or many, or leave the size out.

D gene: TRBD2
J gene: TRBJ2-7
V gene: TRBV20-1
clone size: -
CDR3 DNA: TGCAGTGCTAGTGACGGGACTAGCGAATACGAGCAGTACTTC
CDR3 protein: CSASDGTSEYEQYF

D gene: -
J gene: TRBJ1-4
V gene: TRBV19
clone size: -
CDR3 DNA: TGTGCCAGTAGTCCAGGGAGGGTCACTAATGAAAAACTGTTTTTT
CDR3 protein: CASSPGRVTNEKLFF

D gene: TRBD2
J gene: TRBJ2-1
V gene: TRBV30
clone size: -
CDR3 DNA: TGTGCCTCAACTCCGGACGGGAGGTACAATGAGCAGTTCTTC
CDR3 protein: CASTPDGRYNEQFF

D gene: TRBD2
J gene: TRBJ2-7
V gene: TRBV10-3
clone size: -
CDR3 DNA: TGTGCCATCAGTGAGGCGGGGGTTTTCGAGGCCGCGACTAGACCTTTCTCCACGGTGGAGCAGTACTTC
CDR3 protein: CAISEAGVFEAATRPFSTVEQYF

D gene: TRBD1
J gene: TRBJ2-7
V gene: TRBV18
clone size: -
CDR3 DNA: TGTGCCAGCTCACCGTTCGGGACAGCTACCTACGAGCAGTACTTC
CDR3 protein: CASSPFGTATYEQYF

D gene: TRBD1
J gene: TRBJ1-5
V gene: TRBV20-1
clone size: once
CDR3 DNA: TGCAGTGCTAGTCGCCGGACAGGGTTCGGGGGTCAGCCCCAGCATTTT
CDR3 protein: CSASRRTGFGGQPQHF

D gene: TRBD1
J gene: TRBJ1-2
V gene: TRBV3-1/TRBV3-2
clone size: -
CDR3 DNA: TGTGCCAGCAGCCAGACGACAGGGGGGCACTATGGCTACACCTTC
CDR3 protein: CASSQTTGGHYGYTF

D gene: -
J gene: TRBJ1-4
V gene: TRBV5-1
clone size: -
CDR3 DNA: TGCGCCAGCAGCCTTGGGAGCAGGGGTAATGAAAAACTGTTTTTT
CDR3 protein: CASSLGSRGNEKLFF

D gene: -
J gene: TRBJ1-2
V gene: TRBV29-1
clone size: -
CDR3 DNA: TGCAGCGTCCTTCAGGGATATGGCTACACCTTC
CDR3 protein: CSVLQGYGYTF

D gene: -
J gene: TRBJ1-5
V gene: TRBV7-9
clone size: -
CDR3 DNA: TGTGCCAGCAGCTTAGTTGGGACAAGTAATAGCAATCAGCCCCAGCATTTT
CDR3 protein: CASSLVGTSNSNQPQHF

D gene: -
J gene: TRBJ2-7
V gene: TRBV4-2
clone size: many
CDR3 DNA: TGTGCCAGCAGCCAAGCCAGGGACTCCTCCTACGAGCAGTACTTC
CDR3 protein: CASSQARDSSYEQYF

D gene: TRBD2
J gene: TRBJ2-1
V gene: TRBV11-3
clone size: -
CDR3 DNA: TGTGCCAGCAGCTCGGCGCGGGGGGGCCAAGGCAATGAGCAGTTCTTC
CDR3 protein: CASSSARGGQGNEQFF

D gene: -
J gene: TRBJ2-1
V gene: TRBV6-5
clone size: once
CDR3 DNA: TGTGCCAGCCGGGAGAGGGCCTCAGCTGAGCAGTTCTTC
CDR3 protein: CASRERASAEQFF

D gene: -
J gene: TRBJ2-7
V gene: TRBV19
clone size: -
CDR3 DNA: TGTGCCAGTAGTACGGAACTAGGGCCGCGCCCTTACGAGCAGTACTTC
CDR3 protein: CASSTELGPRPYEQYF

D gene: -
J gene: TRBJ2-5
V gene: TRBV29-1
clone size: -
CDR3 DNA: TGCAGCGTTGAGACGGGGGGCTATGAGACCCAGTACTTC
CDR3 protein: CSVETGGYETQYF

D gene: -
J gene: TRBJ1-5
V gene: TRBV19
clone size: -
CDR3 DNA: TGTGCCAGTAATTTCCGGGGTAGGGGCAATCAGCCCCAGCATTTT
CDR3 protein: CASNFRGRGNQPQHF

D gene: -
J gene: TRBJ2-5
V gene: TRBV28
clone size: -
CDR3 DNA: TGTGCCAGCAACGCGAGGCGAGAGACCCAGTACTTC
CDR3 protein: CASNARRETQYF

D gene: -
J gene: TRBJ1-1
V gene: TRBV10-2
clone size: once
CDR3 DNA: TGCACCAGCCAGGTTGTTGGGGGCGACACTGAAGCTTTCTTT
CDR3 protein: CTSQVVGGDTEAFF

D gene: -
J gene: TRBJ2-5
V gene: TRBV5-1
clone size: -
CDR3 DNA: TGCGCCAGCAGCTGGGGGAAACAGGGGAGGTGGGAGACCCAGTACTTC
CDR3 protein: CASSWGKQGRWETQYF

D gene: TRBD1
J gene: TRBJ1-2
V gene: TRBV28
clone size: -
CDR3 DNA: TGTGCCAGCAGTCCCCCCGGACAGGGGTCTAACTATGGCTACACCTTC
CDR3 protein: CASSPPGQGSNYGYTF

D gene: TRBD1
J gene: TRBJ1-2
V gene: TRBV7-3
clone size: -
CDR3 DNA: TGTGCCAGCAGTAGGGGACAGCGGTATGGCTACACCTTC
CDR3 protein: CASSRGQRYGYTF

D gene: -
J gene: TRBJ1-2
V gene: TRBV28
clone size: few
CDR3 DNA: TGTGCCAGCAGCACGACAGACTATGGCTACACCTTC
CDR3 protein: CASSTTDYGYTF

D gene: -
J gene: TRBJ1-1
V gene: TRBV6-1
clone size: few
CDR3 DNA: TGTGCCAGCAGTGAGGTATCAGGCGACACTGAAGCTTTCTTT
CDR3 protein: CASSEVSGDTEAFF

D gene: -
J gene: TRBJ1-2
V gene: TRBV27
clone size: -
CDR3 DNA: TGTGCCAGCAGTTTACGGGAGAACTATGGCTACACCTTC
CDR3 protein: CASSLRENYGYTF

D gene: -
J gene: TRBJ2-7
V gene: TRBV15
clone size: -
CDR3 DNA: TGTGCCACCAGCAGCGCGCTTACCTACGAGCAGTACTTC
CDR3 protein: CATSSALTYEQYF

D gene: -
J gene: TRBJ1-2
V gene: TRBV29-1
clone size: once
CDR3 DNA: TGCAGCGTTGAAGGTCAACAGGAGGGCTACACCTTC
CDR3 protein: CSVEGQQEGYTF

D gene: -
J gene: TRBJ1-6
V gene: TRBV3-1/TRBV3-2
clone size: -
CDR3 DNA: TGTGCCAGCAGCCAAGGGGCCGCTAATTCACCCCTCCACTTT
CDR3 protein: CASSQGAANSPLHF

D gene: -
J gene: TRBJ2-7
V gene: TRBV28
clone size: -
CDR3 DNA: TGTGCCAGCAGCCCACAGGGAATATTAGTAGGCGAGCAGTACTTC
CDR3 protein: CASSPQGILVGEQYF

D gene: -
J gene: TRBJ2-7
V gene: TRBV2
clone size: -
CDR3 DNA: TGTGCCAGCAAGTTGGAGGGGCCATCCTACGAGCAGTACTTC
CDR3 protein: CASKLEGPSYEQYF

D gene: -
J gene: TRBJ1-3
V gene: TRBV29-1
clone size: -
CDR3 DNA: TGCAGCGTTTATACCACAGGGTATTCTGGAAACACCATATATTTT
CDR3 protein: CSVYTTGYSGNTIYF

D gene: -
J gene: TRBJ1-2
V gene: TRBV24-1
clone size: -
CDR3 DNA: TGTGCCACCAGTGGGGAGAACTATGGCTACACCTTC
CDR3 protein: CATSGENYGYTF

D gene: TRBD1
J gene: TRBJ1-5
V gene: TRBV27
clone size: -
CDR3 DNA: TGTGCCAGCAGGGGACAGGGAAACCGCAATCAGCCCCAGCATTTT
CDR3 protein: CASRGQGNRNQPQHF

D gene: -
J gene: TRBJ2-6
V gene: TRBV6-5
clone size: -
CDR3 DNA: TGTGCCAGCGGACAGTCTGGGGCCAACGTCCTGACTTTC
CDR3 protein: CASGQSGANVLTF

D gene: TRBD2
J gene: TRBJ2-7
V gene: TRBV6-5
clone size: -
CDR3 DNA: TGTGCCAGCAGAAGGGGACTAGCGGGCTCCTACGAGCAGTACTTC
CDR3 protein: CASRRGLAGSYEQYF

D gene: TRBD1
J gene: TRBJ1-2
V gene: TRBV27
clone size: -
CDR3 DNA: TGTGCCAGCAGTTTAAGGGGGCCTGGCTACACCTTC
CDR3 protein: CASSLRGPGYTF

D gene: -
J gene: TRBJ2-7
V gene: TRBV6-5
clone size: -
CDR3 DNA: TGTGCCAGCAGTTACAGGGACACCTCCTACGAGCAGTACTTC
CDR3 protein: CASSYRDTSYEQYF

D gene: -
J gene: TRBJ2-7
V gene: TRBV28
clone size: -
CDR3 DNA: TGTGCCAGCAGTCCATCACCGGGCCGACTAGACTACGAGCAGTACTTC
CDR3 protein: CASSPSPGRLDYEQYF

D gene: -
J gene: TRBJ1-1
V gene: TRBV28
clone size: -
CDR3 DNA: TGTGCCAGCAGTTTCCGACAGTCGAACACTGAAGCTTTCTTT
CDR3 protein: CASSFRQSNTEAFF

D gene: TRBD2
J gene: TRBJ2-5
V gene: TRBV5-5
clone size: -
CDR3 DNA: TGTGCCAGCACCCTCATTCCGGGACTAGCGGGTAGGGAGGAGACCCAGTACTTC
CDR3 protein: CASTLIPGLAGREETQYF

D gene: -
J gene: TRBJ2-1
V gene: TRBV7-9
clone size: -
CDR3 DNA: TGTGCCAGCAGCTTAATCCTGGGGGCCAATGAGCAGTTCTTC
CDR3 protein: CASSLILGANEQFF

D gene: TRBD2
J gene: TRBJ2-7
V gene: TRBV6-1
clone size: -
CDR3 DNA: TGTGCCAGCAGTGAAATGGCTAGCGGGAGCTACGAGCAGTACTTC
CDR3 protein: CASSEMASGSYEQYF

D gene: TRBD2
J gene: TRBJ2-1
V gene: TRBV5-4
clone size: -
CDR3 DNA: TGTGCCAGCAGCTTACTAGCGAACAATGAGCAGTTCTTC
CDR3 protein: CASSLLANNEQFF

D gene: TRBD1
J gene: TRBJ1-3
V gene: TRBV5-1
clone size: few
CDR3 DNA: TGCGCCAGCAGCTTGGCGGGACAGCTATCTGGAAACACCATATATTTT
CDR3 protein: CASSLAGQLSGNTIYF

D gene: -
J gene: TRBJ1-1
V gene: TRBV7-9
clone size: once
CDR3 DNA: TGTGCCAGCAGCCAGGACAGGAACACTGAAGCTTTCTTT
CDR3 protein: CASSQDRNTEAFF

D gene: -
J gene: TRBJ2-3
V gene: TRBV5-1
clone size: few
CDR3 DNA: TGCGCCAGCAGCTTTTCTAGCCCGGTGGGGGATACGCAGTATTTT
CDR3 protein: CASSFSSPVGDTQYF

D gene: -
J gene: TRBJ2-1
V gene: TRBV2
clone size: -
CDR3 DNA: TGTGCCAGCGGGGGCCGACACAATGAGCAGTTCTTC
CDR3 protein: CASGGRHNEQFF

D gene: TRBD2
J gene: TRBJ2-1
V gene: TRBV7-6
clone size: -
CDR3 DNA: TGTGCCAGCAGCTTAGTGCGTACTAGCGGGGGAGACGAGCAGTTCTTC
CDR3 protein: CASSLVRTSGGDEQFF

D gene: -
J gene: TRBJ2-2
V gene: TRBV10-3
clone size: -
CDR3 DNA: TGTGCCATCAAGTGGCGGGAAAACACCGGGGAGCTGTTTTTT
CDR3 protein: CAIKWRENTGELFF

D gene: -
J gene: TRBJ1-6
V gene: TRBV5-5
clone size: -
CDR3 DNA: TGTGCCAGCAGCTTGCAGGTTGTGGATTCACCCCTCCACTTT
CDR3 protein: CASSLQVVDSPLHF

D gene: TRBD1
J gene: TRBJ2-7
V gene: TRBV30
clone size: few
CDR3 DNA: TGTGCCTGGGACAGGGGGGTCTACGAGCAGTACTTC
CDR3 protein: CAWDRGVYEQYF

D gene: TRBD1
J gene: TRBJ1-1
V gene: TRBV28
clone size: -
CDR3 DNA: TGTGCCAGCAGTTTCTACGGACAGGGCCTGCTCATGAACACTGAAGCTTTCTTT
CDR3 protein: CASSFYGQGLLMNTEAFF

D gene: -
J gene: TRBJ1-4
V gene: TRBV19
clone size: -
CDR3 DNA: TGTGCCAGTAAAAAGTTTTGGGACAAGAGAACGAATGAAAAACTGTTTTTT
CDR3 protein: CASKKFWDKRTNEKLFF

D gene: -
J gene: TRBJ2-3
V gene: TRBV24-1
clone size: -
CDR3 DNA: TGTGCCACCAGTGACCCTCCCGCAGATACGCAGTATTTT
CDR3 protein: CATSDPPADTQYF

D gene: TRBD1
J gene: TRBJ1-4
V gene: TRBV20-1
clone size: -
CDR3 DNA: TGCAGTGCTCGTGGGACAGGGGAAAAACTGTTTTTT
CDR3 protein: CSARGTGEKLFF

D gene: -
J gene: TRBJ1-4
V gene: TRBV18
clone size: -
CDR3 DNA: TGTGCCAGCTCACCAGGGGCGGATGAAAAACTGTTTTTT
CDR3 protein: CASSPGADEKLFF

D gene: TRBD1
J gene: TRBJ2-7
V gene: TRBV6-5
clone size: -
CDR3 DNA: TGTGCCAGCAGCGCCGGGACAGGGGGTGGCGAGCAGTACTTC
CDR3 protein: CASSAGTGGGEQYF

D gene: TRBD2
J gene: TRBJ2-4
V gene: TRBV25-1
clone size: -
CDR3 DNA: TGTGCCAGCAGTGAGGGGGGAGGGAACATTCAGTACTTC
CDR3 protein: CASSEGGGNIQYF

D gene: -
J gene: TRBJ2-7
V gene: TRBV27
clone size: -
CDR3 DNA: TGTGCCAGCAGTCTCGGGATTTTCTACGAGCAGTACTTC
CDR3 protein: CASSLGIFYEQYF